A selection of T cell receptor beta chains follows, all from one sample in a study of early stage breast cancer tumors. Here immunoSEQ multiplex PCR was the method, and the copy in TCRdb shows in-frame clones only, minus some. The sample lists approximately 31,000 clones; 74% were seen once. Source material: breast tumor tissue. The receptor set was obtained from a young adult with breast cancer. Both conserved end residues are part of each CDR3. A D gene is named only where the DNA matches it firmly. A row's size may be missing; if present it is once, few, many or a size class.

>.|TRBV7-9|.|TRBJ1-2
TGTGCCAGCAGCTTAGAGCCCTTCCCAGGAAGGTATGGCTACACCTTC
CASSLEPFPGRYGYTF
>few|TRBV11-2|.|TRBJ1-2
TGTGCCAGCAGCCTTTACTATGGCTACACCTTC
CASSLYYGYTF
>.|TRBV2|.|TRBJ2-3
TGTGCCAGCAGTGCGGGACAAAATACGCAGTATTTT
CASSAGQNTQYF
>.|TRBV29-1|TRBD1|TRBJ2-7
TGCAGCGTCCTCCGGGACAGGGACTCCTACGAGCAGTACTTC
CSVLRDRDSYEQYF
>.|TRBV2|.|TRBJ1-2
TGTGCCAGAGGGGGACCGACGGGGTATGGCTACACCTTC
CARGGPTGYGYTF
>.|TRBV2|.|TRBJ1-2
TGTGCCAGCAGTTGGACAGTCTATGGCTACACCTTC
CASSWTVYGYTF
>.|TRBV9|.|TRBJ2-6
TGTGCCAGCGGAGGGAGGTACTCAGATTCTGGGGCCAACGTCCTGACTTTC
CASGGRYSDSGANVLTF
>.|TRBV10-2|.|TRBJ1-1
TGCGCCACAGGGAGTTCCGGGCCAGAAGCTTTCTTT
CATGSSGPEAFF
>.|TRBV5-6|.|TRBJ2-1
TGTGCCAGCAGCGGGACACAGCTCATACCCTACAATGAGCAGTTCTTC
CASSGTQLIPYNEQFF
>.|TRBV2|.|TRBJ1-5
TGTGCCAGCAGCTATGGGACTGTACCTGATCAGCCCCAGCATTTT
CASSYGTVPDQPQHF
>.|TRBV7-2|.|TRBJ2-5
TGTGCCAGCAGCACCTTCCAAGAGACCCAGTACTTC
CASSTFQETQYF
>.|TRBV7-9|TRBD1|TRBJ2-7
TGTGCCAGCAGCTTTGTTTTACAGGGGGCACCCTACGAGCAGTACTTC
CASSFVLQGAPYEQYF
>once|TRBV9|TRBD1|TRBJ2-7
TGTGCCAGCAGCGTAGCGTACAGGGGCGGCGAGCAGTACTTC
CASSVAYRGGEQYF
>few|TRBV6-6|TRBD1|TRBJ1-4
TGTGCCAGCAGTCATGGGACAGGCGTTAATGAAAAACTGTTTTTT
CASSHGTGVNEKLFF
>.|TRBV5-6|.|TRBJ2-4
TGTGCCAGCAGCTTGAGGCAGGGAAAAAACATTCAGTACTTC
CASSLRQGKNIQYF
>.|TRBV4-1|.|TRBJ2-1
TGCGCCAGCAGCCCGTCGGAGGGAGTTACCGCATCCTACAATGAGCAGTTCTTC
CASSPSEGVTASYNEQFF
>once|TRBV7-6|TRBD2|TRBJ2-5
TGTGCCAGCAGCCTTCGACTAGCGGACCAAGAGACCCAGTACTTC
CASSLRLADQETQYF
>.|TRBV30|.|TRBJ2-3
TGTGCCTGGAGTTTAGGGAGGGACATGACAGATACGCAGTATTTT
CAWSLGRDMTDTQYF
>once|TRBV5-6|TRBD2|TRBJ2-3
TGTGCCAGCAGCCCCCGGACTAGCGGGATAATCCATACGCAGTATTTT
CASSPRTSGIIHTQYF
>.|TRBV6-6|TRBD2|TRBJ2-7
TGTGCCAGCGGAGCCGGGACTAGCCTAGCCTACGAGCAGTACTTC
CASGAGTSLAYEQYF
>.|TRBV10-3|.|TRBJ2-1
TGTGCCACCGGCCCGTACAATGAGCAGTTCTTC
CATGPYNEQFF
>.|TRBV4-1|.|TRBJ1-2
TGCGCCAGCAGCCAACGGCTGAACTATGGCTACACCTTC
CASSQRLNYGYTF
>.|TRBV4-3|TRBD1|TRBJ2-5
TGCGCCAGCAGCCAACAAGGCGGGACAGGGTACGAGACCCAGTACTTC
CASSQQGGTGYETQYF
>.|TRBV6-6|.|TRBJ2-1
TGTGCCAGCAGTTACTCGAGGGGGTACAATGAGCAGTTCTTC
CASSYSRGYNEQFF
>.|TRBV5-1|.|TRBJ1-2
TGCGCCAGCAGCGTAACCCCGGGTTATACCTATGGCTACACCTTC
CASSVTPGYTYGYTF
>.|TRBV19|TRBD2|TRBJ2-2
TGTGCCAGTAGTAGACGACTAGCGGGAGAATCGGCCGGGGAGCTGTTTTTT
CASSRRLAGESAGELFF
>few|TRBV2|.|TRBJ2-3
TGTGCCAGCAGTGATGTAGATACGCAGTATTTT
CASSDVDTQYF
>.|TRBV11-2|TRBD1|TRBJ2-6
TGTGCCAGCAGCCTCCGGGACAGTGCCCACTCTGGGGCCAACGTCCTGACTTTC
CASSLRDSAHSGANVLTF
>.|TRBV10-3|TRBD2|TRBJ2-7
TGTGCCATCAGGGAGACTAGCGGAGCCTACGAGCAGTACTTC
CAIRETSGAYEQYF
>.|TRBV29-1|.|TRBJ1-1
TGCAGCGCCGGAGGGGGGAGAGGGGGTACTGAAGCTTTCTTT
CSAGGGRGGTEAFF
>.|TRBV19|.|TRBJ1-2
TGTGCCAGTAGCCGCAGGAGTGGAAATAACTATGGCTACACCTTC
CASSRRSGNNYGYTF
>.|TRBV11-1|.|TRBJ2-7
TGTGCCAGCAGCTTCGGAGGGAGCGCGGGTGGGGAGCAGTACTTC
CASSFGGSAGGEQYF